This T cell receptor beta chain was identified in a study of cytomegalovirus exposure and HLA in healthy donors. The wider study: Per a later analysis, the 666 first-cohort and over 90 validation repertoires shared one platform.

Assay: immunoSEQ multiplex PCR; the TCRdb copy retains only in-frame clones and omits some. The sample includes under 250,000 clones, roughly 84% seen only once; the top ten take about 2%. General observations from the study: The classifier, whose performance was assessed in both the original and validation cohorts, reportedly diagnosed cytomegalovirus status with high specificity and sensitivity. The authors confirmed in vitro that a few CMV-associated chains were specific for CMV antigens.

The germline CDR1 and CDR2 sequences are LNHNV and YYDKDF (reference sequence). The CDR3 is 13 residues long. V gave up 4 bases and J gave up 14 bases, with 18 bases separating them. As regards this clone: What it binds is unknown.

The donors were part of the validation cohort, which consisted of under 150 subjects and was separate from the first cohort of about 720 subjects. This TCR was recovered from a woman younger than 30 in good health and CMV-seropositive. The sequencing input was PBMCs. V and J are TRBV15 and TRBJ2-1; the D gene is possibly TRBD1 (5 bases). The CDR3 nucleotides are TGTGCCACCAGCAAAGATCTGGGCGGACACAAGTTCTTC. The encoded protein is CATSKDLGGHKFF.